These 27 T cell receptor beta chains came from one sample sequenced in a study of OX40 agonist ivuxolimab in advanced cancers. Profiled with immunoSEQ multiplex PCR; TCRdb holds only in-frame clones, not every one. The sample comprises about 69,000 clones, about 89% of which are singletons, and 0.25% to 0.3% rests with the top ten. This material consisted of CD4+ or CD8+ T cells sorted from blood, taken in a trial of the OX40 agonist ivuxolimab. Receptors originate from an adult with an advanced solid tumor such as melanoma, head and neck, liver or kidney cancer.

This clone was seen a single time. The V and J genes are TRBV25-1 and TRBJ2-2; D is uncertain. Trimming took off 3 bases at V and 4 bases at J, with 21 bases between the two ends. CDR3 length: 18 amino acids. Germline V gene lookup returns CDR1 MGHDK and CDR2 SYGVNS. DNA for the CDR3: TGTGCCAGCAGTGACCTCGTTAAGGGCCCAGGCCCCACCGGGGAGCTGTTTTTT. Translated: CASSDLVKGPGPTGELFF.

The rearrangement uses TRBV11-2 and TRBJ1-5; no clear D gene. The length of the CDR3 is 15 residues. Trimming removed 1 base at V and 0 bases at J, with 7 bases between. Germline V CDR1 and CDR2: SGHAT, FQNNGV. In DNA form, the CDR3 reads TGTGCCAGCAGCTTAGCCGGGTATAGCAATCAGCCCCAGCATTTT. The encoded protein is CASSLAGYSNQPQHF.

The V gene is TRBV7-9, the J gene TRBJ2-7; D gene ambiguous. The V gene's germline CDR1 is SEHNR and CDR2 FQNEAQ (reference sequence). The germline V and J ends were trimmed by 2 bases and 5 bases, with 10 bases remaining between them. The CDR3 is 13 amino acids. CDR3 protein: CASSLMTVNEQYF. For the CDR3, the DNA is TGTGCCAGCAGCTTAATGACGGTGAACGAGCAGTACTTC.

This clone has only a few counts. The chain is built from TRBV14 and TRBJ1-1; perhaps TRBD1 as D (6 bases). Germline V lookup: CDR1 SGHDN, CDR2 FVKESK. This CDR3 comprises 19 residues. Trimming cost V 0 bases and J 3 bases, with 23 bases left between them. The DNA for the CDR3 is TGTGCCAGCAGCCAAGAGTTCAGGGGAGGATTTCGTATCGACACTGAAGCTTTCTTT. It codes for CASSQEFRGGFRIDTEAFF.

The rearrangement joins TRBV5-6 to TRBJ2-7; TRBD2 aligns across 7 bases. This CDR3 comprises 17 residues. The V segment lost 3 bases and the J segment 1 base; nucleotides outside the gene matches: 13. The V gene's germline CDR1 is SGHDT and CDR2 YYEEEE. The DNA for the CDR3 is TGTGCCAGCAGCTGGGAGGTCGGCGGGGGTGCATCCTACGAGCAGTACTTC. Its translation is CASSWEVGGGASYEQYF.

V usage is TRBV11-2 and J usage is TRBJ2-3; the D gene is possibly TRBD1 (6 bases). In germline, CDR1 is SGHAT, CDR2 FQNNGV. The CDR3 is 16 residues long. The V gene lost 5 bases and the J gene lost 2 bases, with 17 bases spanning the gap. CDR3 in DNA: TGTGCCAGCAGCCCCCGGGTACAGGGTATCACAGATACGCAGTATTTT. Its translation is CASSPRVQGITDTQYF.

J is TRBJ2-3 and V is TRBV2; 7 nucleotides agree with TRBD1. The trim removed 4 bases at V and 1 base at J, leaving 5 bases unmatched. The CDR3 covers 15 residues. CDR1 and CDR2 from the germline V gene are SNHLY and FYNNEI. The CDR3 nucleotides are TGTGCCAGCAGTGTGAGGGACAGTCGCACAGATACGCAGTATTTT. Its translation: CASSVRDSRTDTQYF. The full variable domain, rest sourced from reference TRBV2 and TRBJ2-3, is EPEVTQTPSHQVTQMGQEVILRCVPISNHLYFYWYRQILGQKVEFLVSFYNNEISEKSEIFDDQFSVERPDGSNFTLKIRSTKLEDSAMYFCASSVRDSRTDTQYFGPGTRLTVL.

V is TRBV18 and J is TRBJ2-3; the match to TRBD2 covers 10 bases. This CDR3 has 16 amino acids. Germline CDR1 reads KGHSH; CDR2 reads LQKENI. The V segment lost 5 bases and the J segment 3 bases; nucleotides outside the gene matches: 8. CDR3 DNA sequence: TGTGCCAGCTCATCCCCTACTAGCGGGACGACAGATACGCAGTATTTT. Translation: CASSSPTSGTTDTQYF.

The rearrangement uses TRBV5-1 and TRBJ2-2; D is possibly TRBD2 (5 bases). Germline V gene sequence: CDR1 SGHRS, CDR2 YFSETQ. The CDR3 runs to 14 residues. V gave up 5 bases and J gave up 2 bases, with 10 bases separating them. For the CDR3, the DNA is TGCGCCAGCAGGACTACAGAAAACACCGGGGAGCTGTTTTTT. Translating gives CASRTTENTGELFF.

V gene TRBV5-5 combines with J gene TRBJ2-3; 13 nucleotides agree with TRBD2. This CDR3 region has 16 residues. The germline V gene has CDR1 SGHKS and CDR2 YYEKEE (reference sequence). V shed 3 bases and J 3 bases; nucleotides not matched to a gene: 4. The CDR3 loop is CASSSGLAGVTDTQYF. CDR3 nucleotides: TGTGCCAGCAGCTCCGGACTAGCGGGAGTGACAGATACGCAGTATTTT. The whole variable domain, remainder taken from reference TRBV5-5 and TRBJ2-3, is DAGVTQSPTHLIKTRGQQVTLRCSPISGHKSVSWYQQVLGQGPQFIFQYYEKEERGRGNFPDRFSARQFPNYSSELNVNALLLGDSALYLCASSSGLAGVTDTQYFGPGTRLTVL.

The chain's CDR3 is CASRGGHQETQYF. The CDR3 nucleotides read TGTGCCAGCCGGGGCGGGCACCAAGAGACCCAGTACTTC. The rearrangement links TRBV27 to TRBJ2-5, with D possibly called TRBD1 or TRBD2 (5 bases each). The length of the CDR3 is 13 residues. The ends were cut back, 8 bases at V and 0 bases at J, with 10 bases in the middle. Germline CDR1 is MNHEY and CDR2 is SMNVEV (reference sequence).

J is TRBJ1-1 and V is TRBV25-1; possibly TRBD1 for D (6 bases). CDR1 is MGHDK and CDR2 is SYGVNS in the germline V gene. CDR3 size: 13 residues. Trimming took off 6 bases at V and 0 bases at J, with 8 bases between the two ends. The CDR3 is CASRDSLNTEAFF. CDR3 sequence (DNA): TGTGCCAGCAGGGACAGCTTGAACACTGAAGCTTTCTTT.

The V and J genes are TRBV19 and TRBJ2-1, with 10 bases identical to TRBD2. Germline V CDR1 and CDR2: LNHDA, SQIVND (reference sequence). J lost 6 bases, V lost 4 bases, and 9 bases had no gene match. The CDR3 has 16 residues. CDR3 protein: CASSRASGSVSNEQFF. The CDR3 coding sequence is TGTGCCAGTAGTAGGGCTAGCGGGAGTGTCTCCAATGAGCAGTTCTTC.

The gene calls are TRBV5-1 and TRBJ2-5; weak D call: TRBD2 (5 bases). The CDR3 loop spans 14 amino acids. The V gene's germline CDR1 is SGHRS and CDR2 YFSETQ. Trimming cost V 0 bases and J 9 bases, with 15 bases left between them. The DNA for the CDR3 is TGCGCCAGCAGCTTGGAACCGGGGTCGCCGGCCCAGTACTTC. Protein product: CASSLEPGSPAQYF.

The V and J genes are TRBV7-2 and TRBJ2-7, with D possibly matching TRBD2 (6 bases). This CDR3 is 16 amino acids long. The germline V gene encodes CDR1 SGHTA and CDR2 FQGNSA. Trimming shortened V by 3 bases and J by 5 bases, and 20 bases separated the two germline ends. CDR3 region: CASSLATTGTANEQYF. CDR3 coding DNA: TGTGCCAGCAGCTTGGCCACCACCGGGACTGCAAACGAGCAGTACTTC.

This chain joins TRBV6-1 and TRBJ2-7, with TRBD2 matching over 7 bases. The J segment lost 2 bases and the V segment lost 4 bases, leaving 11 bases of the junction unmatched. Germline values: CDR1 MNHNS, CDR2 SASEGT. CDR3 length: 16 amino acids. This chain's CDR3 is CASSATGGFRTYEQYF. CDR3 sequence (DNA): TGTGCCAGCAGTGCTACCGGGGGGTTTCGCACCTACGAGCAGTACTTC.

J is TRBJ1-6 and V is TRBV6-1; tentative D call: TRBD1 (6 bases). Germline CDR1 reads MNHNS; CDR2 reads SASEGT. Trimming pared 7 bases from V and 10 bases from J, leaving 17 bases between. This CDR3 spans 14 amino acids. The CDR3 DNA follows: TGTGCCAGCATCGACGGGGTGGGGGCATCACCCCTCCACTTT. It encodes CASIDGVGASPLHF.

The chain recombines TRBV18 with TRBJ1-2, with a possible D match to TRBD1 (6 bases). With 6 bases removed from V and 4 bases from J, the gap between germline ends came to 12 bases. CDR1 and CDR2 (germline): KGHSH, LQKENI. This CDR3 is 13 amino acids long. The CDR3 DNA is TGTGCCAGCTCGCCGGGACAAGGCTATGGCTACACCTTC. Protein: CASSPGQGYGYTF.

The chain carries TRBV7-7 and TRBJ2-2; D is unclear. This CDR3 spans 15 amino acids. Germline V gives CDR1 SSHAT, CDR2 FNYEAQ (reference sequence). Between the trimmed V and J ends, which lost 1 base and 6 bases, there was a span of 12 bases. The CDR3 loop reads CASSLGAGPPGELFF. The CDR3 DNA sequence: TGTGCCAGCAGCTTAGGGGCAGGTCCCCCCGGGGAGCTGTTTTTT.

This chain connects TRBV6-5 to TRBJ1-2; 7 bases match TRBD1. With V trimmed by 5 bases and J by 8 bases, 11 bases remained unmatched. Germline V gene sequence: CDR1 MNHEY, CDR2 SVGAGI. The CDR3 is 14 residues long. The CDR3 DNA reads as TGTGCCAGCAGTCCACTACAGGGGAATGGAGGCTACACCTTC. Translated, it gives CASSPLQGNGGYTF.

The chain employs TRBV15 and TRBJ2-5; tentative D call: TRBD2 (6 bases). The J call may not be correct, given that the DNA end is closer to TRBJ2-7. Germline CDR1 LNHNV, CDR2 YYDKDF (reference sequence). CDR3 length equals 13 residues. In DNA, the CDR3 is TGTGCGACTTCCCGTCGGGGGTTCTACGAGCAGTACTTC. Encoded protein: CATSRRGFYEQYF.

The chain combines TRBV9 with TRBJ2-2; 7 bases are shared with TRBD2. There are 15 residues in the CDR3. The germline V gene has CDR1 SGDLS and CDR2 YYNGEE. J was trimmed by 0 bases and V by 6 bases; bases with no gene match: 5. CDR3 nucleotides: TGTGCCAGCACCAGGGACTACCCGAACACCGGGGAGCTGTTTTTT. It is translated as CASTRDYPNTGELFF.

As for this clone: At one of its ends the junction is not consistent with the germline gene, which may arise from a read error. The rearrangement links TRBV5-1 to TRBJ2-3, with 13 positions matching TRBD2. Germline CDR1 is SGHRS and CDR2 is YFSETQ. The CDR3 has 15 amino acids. CDR3 protein: CASSFELAGGIPPLF. The CDR3 DNA follows: TGCGCCAGCAGCTTTGAACTAGCGGGAGGGATTCCCCCCTTATTT.

The genes are TRBV6-5 and TRBJ2-7; 8 bases fit TRBD1. Germline V CDR1 and CDR2: MNHEY, SVGAGI. V dropped 6 bases and J dropped 3; count of bases not matched to a gene: 7. CDR3 length: 14 amino acids. The chain's CDR3 is CASSRGRWGYEQYF. CDR3 sequence (DNA): TGTGCCAGCAGCAGGGGGCGGTGGGGCTACGAGCAGTACTTC.

The chain joins TRBV5-4 to TRBJ2-2; TRBD2 matches at 7 bases. CDR3 size: 15 residues. The V gene's germline CDR1 is SGHNT and CDR2 YYREEE (reference sequence). With 3 bases clipped from V and 2 bases from J, the junction kept 4 bases outside the gene matches. CDR3 sequence: CASSSTSLNTGELFF. The CDR3 coding sequence is TGTGCCAGCAGCTCGACTAGCCTCAACACCGGGGAGCTGTTTTTT.

V usage is TRBV27 and J usage is TRBJ1-2; D is perhaps TRBD1 (6 bases). Germline V lookup: CDR1 MNHEY, CDR2 SMNVEV (reference sequence). V was cut by 6 bases and J by 10 bases, with 18 bases left in between. The CDR3 is 13 residues long. DNA for the CDR3: TGTGCCAGCAGACCTCAGGGGTCGGATGTCTACACCTTC. Protein product: CASRPQGSDVYTF.

This chain links TRBV27 with TRBJ1-5; D call uncertain. The V and J ends lost 4 bases and 2 bases respectively, with 9 bases between them. This CDR3 spans 14 amino acids. Per germline, CDR1 MNHEY and CDR2 SMNVEV (reference sequence). The CDR3, as DNA: TGTGCCAGCAGTTCGAACAAGGGCAATCAGCCCCAGCATTTT. It encodes CASSSNKGNQPQHF.